The source of this T cell receptor beta chain is a study of blood T cell repertoires in COVID-19. Study information: Sites in the United States, Italy and Spain provided acute and convalescent COVID-19 samples. T cells, B-cell-depleted T cells, or PBMCs provided the cDNA or gDNA that served as material.

Clones were read by immunoSEQ multiplex PCR, and TCRdb kept only the in-frame ones, dropping some. The sample holds around 100,000 clones; 85% are singletons and the top ten take 1.5% to 2%. V was cut by 4 bases and J by 9 bases, with 16 bases left in between. Germline CDR1 reads SGHKS; CDR2 reads YYEKEE (reference sequence). CDR3 length: 13 amino acids. This TCR was sampled from a woman in her seventies with active or convalescent COVID-19. V is TRBV5-5 and J is TRBJ1-1, with a weak D call TRBD1 (6 bases). The sample comprised peripheral blood. DNA of the CDR3: TGTGCCAGCAGCCCGCGTGGACAGCCCCAAGCTTTCTTT. Encoded protein: CASSPRGQPQAFF.